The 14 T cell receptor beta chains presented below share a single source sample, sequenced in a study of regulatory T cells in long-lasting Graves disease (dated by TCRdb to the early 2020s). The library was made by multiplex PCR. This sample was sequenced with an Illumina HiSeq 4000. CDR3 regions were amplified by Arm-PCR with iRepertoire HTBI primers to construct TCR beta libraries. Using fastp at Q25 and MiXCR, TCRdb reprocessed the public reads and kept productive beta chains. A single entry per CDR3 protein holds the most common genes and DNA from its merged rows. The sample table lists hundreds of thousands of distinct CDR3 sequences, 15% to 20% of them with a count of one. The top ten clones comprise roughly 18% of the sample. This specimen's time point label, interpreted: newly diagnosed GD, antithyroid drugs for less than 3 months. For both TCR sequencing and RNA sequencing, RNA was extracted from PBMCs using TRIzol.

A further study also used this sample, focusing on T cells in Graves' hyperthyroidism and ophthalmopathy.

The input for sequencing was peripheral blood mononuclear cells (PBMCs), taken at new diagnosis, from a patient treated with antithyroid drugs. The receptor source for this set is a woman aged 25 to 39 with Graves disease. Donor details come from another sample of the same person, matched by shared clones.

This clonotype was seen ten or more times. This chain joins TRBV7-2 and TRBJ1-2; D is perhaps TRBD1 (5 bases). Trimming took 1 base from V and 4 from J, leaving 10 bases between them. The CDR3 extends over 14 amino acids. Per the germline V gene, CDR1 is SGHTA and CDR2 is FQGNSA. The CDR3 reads CASSLGGSVYGYTF. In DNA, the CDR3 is TGTGCCAGCAGCTTAGGGGGCAGCGTCTATGGCTACACCTTC.

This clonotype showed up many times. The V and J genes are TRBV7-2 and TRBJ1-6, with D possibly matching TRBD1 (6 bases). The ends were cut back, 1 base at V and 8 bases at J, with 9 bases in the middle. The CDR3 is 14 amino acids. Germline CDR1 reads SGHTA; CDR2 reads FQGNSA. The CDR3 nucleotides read TGTGCCAGCAGCTTAGGGGGGCGCGATTCACCCCTCCACTTT. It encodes CASSLGGRDSPLHF.

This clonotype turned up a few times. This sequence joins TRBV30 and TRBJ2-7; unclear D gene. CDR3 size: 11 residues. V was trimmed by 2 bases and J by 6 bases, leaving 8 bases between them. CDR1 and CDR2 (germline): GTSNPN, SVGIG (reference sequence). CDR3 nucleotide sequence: TGTGCCTGGAGTAGGGCCATCGAGCAGTACTTC. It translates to CAWSRAIEQYF. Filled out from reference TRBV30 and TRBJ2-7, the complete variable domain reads SQTIHQWPATLVQPVGSPLSLECTVEGTSNPNLYWYRQAAGRGLQLLFYSVGIGQISSEVPQNLSASRPQDRQFILSSKKLLLSDSGFYLCAWSRAIEQYFGPGTRLTVT.

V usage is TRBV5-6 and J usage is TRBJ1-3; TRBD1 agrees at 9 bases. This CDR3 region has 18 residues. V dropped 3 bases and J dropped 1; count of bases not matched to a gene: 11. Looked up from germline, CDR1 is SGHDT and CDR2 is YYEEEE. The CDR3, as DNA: TGTGCCAGCAGCTCAATTTATACCGGGACAGGGTCTGGAAACACCATATATTTT. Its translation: CASSSIYTGTGSGNTIYF.

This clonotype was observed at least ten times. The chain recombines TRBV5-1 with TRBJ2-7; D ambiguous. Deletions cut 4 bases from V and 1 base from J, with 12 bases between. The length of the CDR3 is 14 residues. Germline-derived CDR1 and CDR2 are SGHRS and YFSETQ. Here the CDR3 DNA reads TGCGCCAGCAGCCCGTCGAGAGCTTCCTACGAGCAGTACTTC. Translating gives CASSPSRASYEQYF.

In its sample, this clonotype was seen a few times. This CDR3 reads CSASGAGVGDTQYF. The CDR3 DNA follows: TGCAGTGCTTCGGGAGCGGGAGTCGGAGATACGCAGTATTTT. The chain couples TRBV20-1 to TRBJ2-3; 8 bases fit TRBD2. With 5 bases clipped from V and 5 bases from J, the junction kept 9 bases outside the gene matches. This CDR3 contains 14 residues. CDR1 and CDR2 from the germline V gene are DFQATT and SNEGSKA (reference sequence).

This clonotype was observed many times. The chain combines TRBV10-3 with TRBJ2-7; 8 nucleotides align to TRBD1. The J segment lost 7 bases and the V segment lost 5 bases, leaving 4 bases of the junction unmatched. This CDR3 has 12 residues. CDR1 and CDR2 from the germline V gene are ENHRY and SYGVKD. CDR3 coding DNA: TGTGCCATCAGTAACACAGGGGGGGAGCAGTACTTC. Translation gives CAISNTGGEQYF.

The CDR3 sequence: CASSEGGSSSNEQFF. In nucleotides, the CDR3 is TGTGCCAGCAGTGAGGGCGGGAGCAGTAGCAATGAGCAGTTCTTC. This rearrangement joins TRBV6-2 or TRBV6-3 to TRBJ2-1, with 7 bases aligning to TRBD2. The V gene end was trimmed by 5 bases and the J gene end by 6 bases; junction bases not matched to a gene: 10. Germline lookup yields CDR1 MNHEY and CDR2 SVGEGT. This CDR3 region has 15 residues.

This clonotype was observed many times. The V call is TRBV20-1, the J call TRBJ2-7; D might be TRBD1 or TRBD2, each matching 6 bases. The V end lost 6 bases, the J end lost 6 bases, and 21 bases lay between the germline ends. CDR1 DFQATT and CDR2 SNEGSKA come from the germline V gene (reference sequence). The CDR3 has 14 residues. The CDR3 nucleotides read TGCAGTGCGACCGATAGGAGGGGGAAAGGCGAGCAGTACTTC. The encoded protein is CSATDRRGKGEQYF.

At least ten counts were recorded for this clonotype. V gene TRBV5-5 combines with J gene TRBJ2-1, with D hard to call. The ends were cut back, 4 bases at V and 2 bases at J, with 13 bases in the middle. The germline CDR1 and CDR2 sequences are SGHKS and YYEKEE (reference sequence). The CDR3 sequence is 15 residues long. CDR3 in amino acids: CASSPTPNPYNEQFF. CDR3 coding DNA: TGTGCCAGCAGCCCAACTCCCAACCCCTACAATGAGCAGTTCTTC.

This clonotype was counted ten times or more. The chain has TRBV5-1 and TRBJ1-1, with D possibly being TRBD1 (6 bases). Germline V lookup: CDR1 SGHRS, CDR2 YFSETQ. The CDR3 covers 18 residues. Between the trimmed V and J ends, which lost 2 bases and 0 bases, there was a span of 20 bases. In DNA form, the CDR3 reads TGCGCCAGCAGCTTCGGTCCCCGAATGAGGGGGATGAACACTGAAGCTTTCTTT. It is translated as CASSFGPRMRGMNTEAFF.

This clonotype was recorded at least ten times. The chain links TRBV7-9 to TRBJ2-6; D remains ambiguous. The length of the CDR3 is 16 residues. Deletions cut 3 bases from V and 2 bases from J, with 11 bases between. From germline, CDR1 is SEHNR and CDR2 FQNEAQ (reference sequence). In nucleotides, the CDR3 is TGTGCCAGCAGCTTGGCTGGTCCGGCTGGGGCCAACGTCCTGACTTTC. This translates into CASSLAGPAGANVLTF.

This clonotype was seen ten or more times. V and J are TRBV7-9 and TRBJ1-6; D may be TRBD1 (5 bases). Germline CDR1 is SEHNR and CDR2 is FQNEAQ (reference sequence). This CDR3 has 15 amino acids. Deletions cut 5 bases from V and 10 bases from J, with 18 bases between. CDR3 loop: CASSLGDRQRSPLHF. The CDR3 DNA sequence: TGTGCCAGCAGCCTAGGGGACCGCCAACGGTCACCCCTCCACTTT.

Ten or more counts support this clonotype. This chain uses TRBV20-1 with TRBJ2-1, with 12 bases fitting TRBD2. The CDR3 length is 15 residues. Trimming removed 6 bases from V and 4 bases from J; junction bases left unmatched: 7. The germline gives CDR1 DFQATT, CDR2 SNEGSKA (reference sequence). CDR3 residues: CSAPGLAGGYNEQFF. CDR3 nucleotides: TGCAGTGCCCCGGGACTAGCGGGTGGTTACAATGAGCAGTTCTTC.